These T cell receptor beta chains were read from a single sample in a study of patients and donors after allogeneic stem cell transplantation. MiXCR, applied by TCRdb to the RT-PCR reads, yields one record per CDR3 protein. The sample lists approximately 90,000 distinct CDR3 sequences, 4% to 5% occurring once. The sequenced sample was blood, either unsorted or a sorted T cell fraction (not recorded which). Receptors originate from a human donor who was either an allogeneic HSCT recipient or a stem cell or donor lymphocyte infusion donor (not recorded which). It is not recorded whose cells these are; they may come from a transplant donor. CDR3s include the opening cysteine and the closing phenylalanine or tryptophan. D genes are given only for firm matches. Sizes are listed as once, few, many, or a class for an expanded clone.

CDR3nt: TGCGCCAGCACCTATTTGACAGGGGGCGTCGAGACCCAGTACTTC; CDR3aa: CASTYLTGGVETQYF; v_gene: TRBV5-1; abundance: many; j_gene: TRBJ2-5; d_gene: TRBD1
CDR3nt: TGTGCCAGGACCGCGCGACTATTTGGCTACACCTTC; CDR3aa: CARTARLFGYTF; v_gene: TRBV7-8; abundance: many; j_gene: TRBJ1-2; d_gene: -
CDR3nt: TGTGCCAGCAGTGAGGGACAGCCCAGGCAGCCCCAGCATTTT; CDR3aa: CASSEGQPRQPQHF; v_gene: TRBV28; abundance: many; j_gene: TRBJ1-5; d_gene: TRBD1
CDR3nt: TGTGCCAGCAGTCTCGCGGGAGGGACCTACAATGAGCAGTTCTTC; CDR3aa: CASSLAGGTYNEQFF; v_gene: TRBV27; abundance: many; j_gene: TRBJ2-1; d_gene: TRBD2
CDR3nt: TGTGCCAGCAGCTTCGGTCCATCTTACGAGCAGTACTTC; CDR3aa: CASSFGPSYEQYF; v_gene: TRBV7-9; abundance: many; j_gene: TRBJ2-7; d_gene: -
CDR3nt: TGTGCCAGCAGCTTAGAGGCAGCCTATAGCAATCAGCCCCAGCATTTT; CDR3aa: CASSLEAAYSNQPQHF; v_gene: TRBV7-6; abundance: many; j_gene: TRBJ1-5; d_gene: -
CDR3nt: TGCAGTGCTGGCCCGATCATGGCACGGTACAATGAGCAGTTCTTC; CDR3aa: CSAGPIMARYNEQFF; v_gene: TRBV20-1; abundance: many; j_gene: TRBJ2-1; d_gene: -
CDR3nt: TGTGCCACCAGTGATTTGGGGGACAGCTATGGCTACACCTTC; CDR3aa: CATSDLGDSYGYTF; v_gene: TRBV24-1; abundance: many; j_gene: TRBJ1-2; d_gene: TRBD1
CDR3nt: TGTGCCAGCAGCTTACAGGGTTCGTCCACTGAAGCTTTCTTT; CDR3aa: CASSLQGSSTEAFF; v_gene: TRBV11-3; abundance: many; j_gene: TRBJ1-1; d_gene: -
CDR3nt: TGTGCCAGCAGCGTAGGAGTTATGGGCACTGAAGCTTTCTTT; CDR3aa: CASSVGVMGTEAFF; v_gene: TRBV9; abundance: many; j_gene: TRBJ1-1; d_gene: -